The following is a TCR beta chain sequence with its context. The antigen is not known. This sample is part of a study of CD8+CD57+ T cells in acquired aplastic anemia. Study-wide background: Roughly 3 ug was the average amount of DNA from sorted CD4+ and CD8+ cells.

Both TCR beta VDJ combination and CDR3 sequence profiling were carried out. Genomic DNA was the template for this profiling. A single record per CDR3 protein comes from TCRdb applying MiXCR to the reads. Among around 64,000 distinct CDR3 sequences listed, less than 65% were seen once. The V gene's germline CDR1 is ENHRY and CDR2 SYGVKD. Trimming took 6 bases from V and 8 from J, leaving 22 bases between them. The CDR3 runs 15 residues. Study observations and caveats: Found in both controls and patients were some 30 CD8+ CDR3 sequences.

This clonotype was sampled from a human donor in good health, serving as a control. Sequencing used sorted CD4+, CD8+, or CD8+CD57+ T cells (not recorded which) from PBMCs. The chain couples TRBV10-3 to TRBJ1-1; D remains unclear. The CDR3 sequence is CAISRSIEGPREAFF. DNA for the CDR3: TGTGCCATCAGCCGGTCTATAGAGGGCCCAAGAGAAGCTTTCTTT.